This T cell receptor (beta chain) derives from a study of blood T cells in healthy people across ages. General observations from the study: Long-lived donors had more naive CD4+ cells and higher diversity than aged donors. Older age coincided with a roughly linear decline in TCR beta diversity per million T cells.

This clonotype has ten or more counts. Its antigen is as yet unknown. The CDR3 is 14 amino acids. CDR1 and CDR2 (germline): SQVTM, ANQGSEA. The V and J ends lost 2 bases and 1 base respectively, with 6 bases between them. Peripheral blood from each donor was collected in a volume of 9.5 to 10 milliliters. A second PCR of 7 to 11 cycles used a sample-barcoded 5' primer and a J-beta primer mix. A 12-random-nucleotide template-switch adaptor tagged each cDNA molecule. MiXCR, applied by TCRdb to the 5' RACE reads, yields one record per CDR3 protein. The sample includes fewer than 1.5 million distinct CDR3 sequences, 42% of them seen just once.

This clonotype originated in a woman between 18 and 29 years old in good health. This chain connects TRBV29-1 to TRBJ2-6; D unresolved. Material: blood. The CDR3 DNA reads as TGCAGCGTTGAAAGTGTTTCTGGGGCCAACGTCCTGACTTTC. Its protein product is CSVESVSGANVLTF.